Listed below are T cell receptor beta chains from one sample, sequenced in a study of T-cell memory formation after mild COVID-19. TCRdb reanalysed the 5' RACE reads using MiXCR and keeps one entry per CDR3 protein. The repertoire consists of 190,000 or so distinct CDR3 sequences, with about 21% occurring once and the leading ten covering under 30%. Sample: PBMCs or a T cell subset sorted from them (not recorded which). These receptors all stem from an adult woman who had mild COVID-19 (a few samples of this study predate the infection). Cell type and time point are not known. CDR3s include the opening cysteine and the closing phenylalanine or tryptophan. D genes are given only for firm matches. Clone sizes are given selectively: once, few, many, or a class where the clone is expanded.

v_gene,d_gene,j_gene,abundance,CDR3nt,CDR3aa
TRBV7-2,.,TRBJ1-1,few,TGTGCCAGCAGCTCCGACGCAGGGACCACTGAAGCTTTCTTT,CASSSDAGTTEAFF
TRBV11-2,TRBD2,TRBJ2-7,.,TGTGCCAGCAGCTTAGATTCTCTAGCGGGGGGGATGAACCCCTCCTACGAGCAGTACTTC,CASSLDSLAGGMNPSYEQYF
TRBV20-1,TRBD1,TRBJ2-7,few,TGCAGTGCTAGAGATGGGGGACAGTTCTACGAGCAGTACTTC,CSARDGGQFYEQYF
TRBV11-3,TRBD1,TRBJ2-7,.,TGTGCCAGCAGCTTCGGACAGGATAATTCCTACGAGCAGTACTTC,CASSFGQDNSYEQYF
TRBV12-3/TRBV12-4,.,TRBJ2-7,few,TGTGCCAGCTCGGGCCCGTTAACCTACGAGCAGTACTTC,CASSGPLTYEQYF
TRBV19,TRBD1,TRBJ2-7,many,TGTGCCAGTAGTTCCGGGACAGGGGCCTACGAGCAGTACTTC,CASSSGTGAYEQYF
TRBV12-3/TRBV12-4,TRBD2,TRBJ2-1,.,TGTGCCAGCAGTCCAACTAGCGGGAGGAGCAATGAGCAGTTCTTC,CASSPTSGRSNEQFF
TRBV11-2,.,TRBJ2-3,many,TGTGCCAGCAGCCTGGATACGCAGTATTTT,CASSLDTQYF
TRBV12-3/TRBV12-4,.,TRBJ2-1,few,TGTGCCACCCGGGACTACAATGAGCAGTTCTTC,CATRDYNEQFF
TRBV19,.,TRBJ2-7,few,TGTGCCAGTAGTATCGATACAGGGCTCACGGGGCCCTACGAGCAGTACTTC,CASSIDTGLTGPYEQYF
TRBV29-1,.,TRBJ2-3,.,TGCAGCGTTGTTCAAACAGGGCGCAGCGATACGCAGTATTTT,CSVVQTGRSDTQYF
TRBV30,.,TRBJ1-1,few,TGTGCCTGGCAGAACGGTAACACTGAAGCTTTCTTT,CAWQNGNTEAFF
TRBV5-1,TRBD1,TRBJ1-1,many,TGCGCCAGCAGCTTAGACAGGGGCACTGAAGCTTTCTTT,CASSLDRGTEAFF
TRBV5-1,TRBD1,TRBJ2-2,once,TGCGCCAGCAGCCCTACCGGGACAGAGAACACCGGGGAGCTGTTTTTT,CASSPTGTENTGELFF
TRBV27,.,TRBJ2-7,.,TGTGCCAGCGGCTACGAGCAGTACTTC,CASGYEQYF
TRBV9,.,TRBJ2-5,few,TGTGCCAGCAGCGCAGGGGTGTTTGAGACCCAGTACTTC,CASSAGVFETQYF
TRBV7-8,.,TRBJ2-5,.,TGTGCCAGCAGCCCGGGGGTGGTGGACCCGGCGGAGACCCAGTACTTC,CASSPGVVDPAETQYF
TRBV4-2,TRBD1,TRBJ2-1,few,TGTGCCAGCAGCCAACGAAGGGGACAGAGCCGATCCTACAATGAGCAGTTCTTC,CASSQRRGQSRSYNEQFF
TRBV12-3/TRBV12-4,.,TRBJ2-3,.,TGTGCCAGCAGTTTACTAGGGTTCTTCACAGATACGCAGTATTTT,CASSLLGFFTDTQYF
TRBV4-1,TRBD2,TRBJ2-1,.,TGCGCCAGCAGCCAGGTATCTAGCGGGCCGTACAATGAGCAGTTCTTC,CASSQVSSGPYNEQFF
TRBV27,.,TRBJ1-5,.,TGTGCCAGCAGTTTACTAGGGGCTCAGCCCCAGCATTTT,CASSLLGAQPQHF
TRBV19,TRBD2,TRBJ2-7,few,TGTGCCAGTAGTAGAGTAGCGGGATTCTACGAGCAGTACTTC,CASSRVAGFYEQYF
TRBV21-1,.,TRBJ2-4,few,TGTGCCAGCAGCAAATGCCCCTCTAGGACAGCGCCTCAATTCTATGCCAAAAACATTCAGTACTTC,CASSKCPSRTAPQFYAKNIQYF
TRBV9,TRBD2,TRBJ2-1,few,TGTGCCAGCAGCGAGCCGCTTGCGAGCGGGGGGCACAATGAGCAGTTCTTC,CASSEPLASGGHNEQFF
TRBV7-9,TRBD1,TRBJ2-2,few,TGTGCCAGCAGCCAACAGGGGACGAACACCGGGGAGCTGTTTTTT,CASSQQGTNTGELFF
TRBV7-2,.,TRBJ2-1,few,TGTGCCAGCAGCTTAGAGAGTCCTGGTGAGCAGTTCTTC,CASSLESPGEQFF
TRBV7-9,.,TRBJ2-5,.,TGTGCCAGCAGCTTAAGTGGGGGGCCCCGAGAGACCCAGTACTTC,CASSLSGGPRETQYF
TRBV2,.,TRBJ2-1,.,TGTGCCAGCAGTGAACTAGCCCAGACCCCCTACAATGAGCAGTTCTTC,CASSELAQTPYNEQFF
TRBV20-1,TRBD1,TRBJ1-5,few,TGCAGTGCCGAGGGGGACAGCAACAATCAGCCCCAGCATTTT,CSAEGDSNNQPQHF
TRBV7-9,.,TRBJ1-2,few,TGTGCCAGCAGCTTAGCAGTACATAGTGGCTACACCTTC,CASSLAVHSGYTF
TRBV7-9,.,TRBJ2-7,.,TGTGCCAGCAGCGGACTGATCTCCTACGAGCAGTACTTC,CASSGLISYEQYF
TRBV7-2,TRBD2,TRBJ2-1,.,TGTGCCAGCAGCGTAGGGACTAGCGGGTACTACAATGAGCAGTTCTTC,CASSVGTSGYYNEQFF
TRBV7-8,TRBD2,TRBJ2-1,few,TGTGCCAGCAGCTTATACCGGATATGGGCTAGCGGGGGGGCCGGGCATGAGCAGTTCTTC,CASSLYRIWASGGAGHEQFF
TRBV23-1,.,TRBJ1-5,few,TGCGCCACCCATCCTTTCACTCAGCCCCAGCATTTT,CATHPFTQPQHF
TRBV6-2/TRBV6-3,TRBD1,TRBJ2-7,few,TGTGCCAGCAGTCCCTGGACAGGGATTTTCCTATCTACCTCCTACGAGCAGTACTTC,CASSPWTGIFLSTSYEQYF
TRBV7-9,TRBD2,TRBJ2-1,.,TGTGCCAGCAGCTTGGCACGCGGGAGCTCCTACAATGAGCAGTTCTTC,CASSLARGSSYNEQFF
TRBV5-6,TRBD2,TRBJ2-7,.,TGTGCCAGCGGGGGGGACTACGAGCAGTACTTC,CASGGDYEQYF
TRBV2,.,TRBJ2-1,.,TGTGCCAGCAAGGCGACCAGCTCCTACAATGAGCAGTTCTTC,CASKATSSYNEQFF
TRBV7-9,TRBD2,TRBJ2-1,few,TGTGCCAGCAGCATCTACCTAGCGGGAACGGATGAGCAGTTCTTC,CASSIYLAGTDEQFF
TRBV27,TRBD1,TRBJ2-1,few,TGTGCCAGCAGTTCCCACCTCGGACAGGGAAACAATGAGCAGTTCTTC,CASSSHLGQGNNEQFF
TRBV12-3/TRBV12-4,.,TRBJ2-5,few,TGTGCCAGCAGTTTAGATCTGGCGGGAACCCAAGAGACCCAGTACTTC,CASSLDLAGTQETQYF
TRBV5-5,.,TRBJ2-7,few,TGTGCCAGCAGCCCATTCTCGGGGAACGAGCAGTACTTC,CASSPFSGNEQYF
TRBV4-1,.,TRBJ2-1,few,TGCGCCAGCAGCCAAGATTCGGGGAACGGGGGCAATGAGCAGTTCTTC,CASSQDSGNGGNEQFF
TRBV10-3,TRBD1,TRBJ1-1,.,TGTGCCATCAGTGCCAGGGGGGGTGTGAACACTGAAGCTTTCTTT,CAISARGGVNTEAFF
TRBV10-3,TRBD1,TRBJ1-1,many,TGTGCCATCAGAAGACAGGGGAACACTGAAGCTTTCTTT,CAIRRQGNTEAFF